In its sample, the clone carrying this T cell receptor (beta chain) was seen a few times. The sample comes from a study of cytomegalovirus exposure and HLA in healthy donors. In germline, CDR1 is SGHNT, CDR2 YYREEE (reference sequence). This CDR3 spans 15 amino acids. V gave up 4 bases and J gave up 5 bases, with 18 bases separating them. Assay: immunoSEQ multiplex PCR; the TCRdb copy retains only in-frame clones and omits some. Among 45,000 to 65,000 clones listed, around 90% were seen once. The origin of this receptor is a woman between 18 and 30 years old in good health and CMV-seropositive. Sequences were obtained from PBMCs. The rearrangement joins TRBV5-4 to TRBJ1-1; D is possibly TRBD1 (6 bases). Written as DNA, the CDR3 is TGTGCCAGCAGCCCTGGGGCAGGGGTGTTGACTGAAGCTTTCTTT. This translates into CASSPGAGVLTEAFF. Variable domain in full (rest from reference TRBV5-4 and TRBJ1-1): ETGVTQSPTHLIKTRGQQVTLRCSSQSGHNTVSWYQQALGQGPQFIFQYYREEENGRGNFPPRFSGLQFPNYSSELNVNALELDDSALYLCASSPGAGVLTEAFFGQGTRLTVV.